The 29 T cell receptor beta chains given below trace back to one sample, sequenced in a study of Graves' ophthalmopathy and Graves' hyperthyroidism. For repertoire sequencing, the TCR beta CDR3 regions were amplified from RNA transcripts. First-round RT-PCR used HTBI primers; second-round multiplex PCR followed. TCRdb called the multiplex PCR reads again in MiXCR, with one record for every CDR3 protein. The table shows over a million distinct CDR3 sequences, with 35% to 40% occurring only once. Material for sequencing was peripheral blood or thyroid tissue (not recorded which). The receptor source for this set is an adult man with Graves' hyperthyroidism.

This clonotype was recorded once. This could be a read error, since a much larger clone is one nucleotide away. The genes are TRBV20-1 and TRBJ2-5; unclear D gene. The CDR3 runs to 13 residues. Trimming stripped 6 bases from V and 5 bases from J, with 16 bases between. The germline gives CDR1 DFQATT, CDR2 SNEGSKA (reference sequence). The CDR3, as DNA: TGCAGTGCCCTCACACCCGGCGGTGAGACCCAGTACTTC. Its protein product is CSALTPGGETQYF.

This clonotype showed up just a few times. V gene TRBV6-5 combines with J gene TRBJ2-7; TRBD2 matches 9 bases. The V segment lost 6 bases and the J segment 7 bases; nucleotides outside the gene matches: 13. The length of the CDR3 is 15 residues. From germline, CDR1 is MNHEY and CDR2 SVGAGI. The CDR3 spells CASSPTSGLFKEQYF. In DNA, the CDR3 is TGTGCCAGCAGCCCGACTAGCGGACTCTTCAAGGAGCAGTACTTC.

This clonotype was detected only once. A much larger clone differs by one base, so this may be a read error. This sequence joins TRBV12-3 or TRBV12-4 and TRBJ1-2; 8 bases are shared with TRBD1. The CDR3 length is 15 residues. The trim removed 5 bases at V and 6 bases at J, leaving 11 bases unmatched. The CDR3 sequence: CASSSPQGAFHGYTF. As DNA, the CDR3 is TGTGCCAGCAGTAGCCCCCAGGGGGCATTCCATGGCTACACCTTC.

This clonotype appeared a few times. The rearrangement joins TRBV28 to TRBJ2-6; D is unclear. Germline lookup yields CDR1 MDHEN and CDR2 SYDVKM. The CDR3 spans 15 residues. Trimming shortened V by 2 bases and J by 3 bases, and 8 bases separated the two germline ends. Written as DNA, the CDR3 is TGTGCCAGCAGTTTAGGGGTGGTTGGGGCCAACGTCCTGACTTTC. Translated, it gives CASSLGVVGANVLTF.

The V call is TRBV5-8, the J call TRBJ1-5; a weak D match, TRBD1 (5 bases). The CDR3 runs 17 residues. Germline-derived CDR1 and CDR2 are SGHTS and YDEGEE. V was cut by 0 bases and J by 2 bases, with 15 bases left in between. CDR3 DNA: TGTGCCAGCAGCTTGGGTGGGACCGCCAATGGCAATCAGCCCCAGCATTTT. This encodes CASSLGGTANGNQPQHF.

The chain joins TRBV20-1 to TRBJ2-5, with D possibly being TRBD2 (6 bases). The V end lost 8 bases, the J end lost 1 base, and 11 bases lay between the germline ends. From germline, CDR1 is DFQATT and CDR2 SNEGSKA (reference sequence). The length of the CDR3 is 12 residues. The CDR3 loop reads CSLFGSQETQYF. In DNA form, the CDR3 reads TGCAGTTTATTCGGGAGCCAAGAGACCCAGTACTTC.

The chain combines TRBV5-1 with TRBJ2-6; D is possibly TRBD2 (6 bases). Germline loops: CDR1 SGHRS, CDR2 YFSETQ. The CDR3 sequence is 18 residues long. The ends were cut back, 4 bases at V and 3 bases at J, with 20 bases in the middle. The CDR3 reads CASSVRGLRDGGANVLTF. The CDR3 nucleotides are TGCGCCAGCAGCGTCCGGGGGTTGCGGGATGGTGGGGCCAACGTCCTGACTTTC. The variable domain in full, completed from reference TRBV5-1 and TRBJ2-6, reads KAGVTQTPRYLIKTRGQQVTLSCSPISGHRSVSWYQQTPGQGLQFLFEYFSETQRNKGNFPGRFSGRQFSNSRSEMNVSTLELGDSALYLCASSVRGLRDGGANVLTFGAGSRLTVL.

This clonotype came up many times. CDR3 residues: CSARLDRVRNTGELFF. The CDR3 DNA reads as TGCAGTGCTAGACTGGACAGGGTTCGGAACACCGGGGAGCTGTTTTTT. The J gene is TRBJ2-2, the V gene TRBV20-1; 8 bases agree with TRBD1. The CDR3 extends over 16 amino acids. V shed 2 bases, J shed 1 base, and the junction held 6 bases outside the gene matches. From germline, CDR1 is DFQATT and CDR2 SNEGSKA (reference sequence).

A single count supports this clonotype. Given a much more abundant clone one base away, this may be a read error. CDR3 sequence reads: CASSSQGKEQYF. As DNA, the CDR3 is TGTGCCAGCAGCTCACAGGGGAAGGAGCAGTACTTC. The J gene is TRBJ2-7, the V gene TRBV7-2; 7 nucleotides agree with TRBD1. CDR1 is SGHTA and CDR2 is FQGNSA in the germline V gene. V shed 4 bases, J shed 7 bases, and the junction held 4 bases outside the gene matches. CDR3 length: 12 amino acids.

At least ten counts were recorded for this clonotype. The chain's CDR3 is CASSLGGARGLYEQYF. The DNA for the CDR3 is TGTGCCAGCAGCCTCGGCGGGGCGCGGGGTCTCTACGAGCAGTACTTC. The chain is built from TRBV7-2 and TRBJ2-7, with D maybe TRBD2 (6 bases). This CDR3 contains 16 residues. Germline V CDR1 and CDR2: SGHTA, FQGNSA. Trimming shortened V by 5 bases and J by 3 bases, and 20 bases separated the two germline ends.

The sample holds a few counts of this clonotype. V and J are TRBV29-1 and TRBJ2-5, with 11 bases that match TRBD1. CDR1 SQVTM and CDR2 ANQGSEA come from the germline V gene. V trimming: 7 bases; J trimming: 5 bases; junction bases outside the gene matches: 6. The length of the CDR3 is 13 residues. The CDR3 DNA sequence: TGCAGCGGAGGACAGGGGGCTTGGGAGACCCAGTACTTC. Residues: CSGGQGAWETQYF.

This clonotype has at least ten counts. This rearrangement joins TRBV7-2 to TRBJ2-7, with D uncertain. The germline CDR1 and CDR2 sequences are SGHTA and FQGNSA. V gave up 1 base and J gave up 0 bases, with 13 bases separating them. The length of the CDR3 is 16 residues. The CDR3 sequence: CASSLEVVVSSYEQYF. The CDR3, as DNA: TGTGCCAGCAGCTTAGAGGTAGTCGTGAGCTCCTACGAGCAGTACTTC.

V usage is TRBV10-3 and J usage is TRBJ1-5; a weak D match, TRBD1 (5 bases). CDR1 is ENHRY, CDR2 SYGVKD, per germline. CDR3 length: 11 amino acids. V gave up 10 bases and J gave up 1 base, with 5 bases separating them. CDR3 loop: CARGSNQPQHF. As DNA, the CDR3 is TGTGCCAGGGGGAGCAATCAGCCCCAGCATTTT.

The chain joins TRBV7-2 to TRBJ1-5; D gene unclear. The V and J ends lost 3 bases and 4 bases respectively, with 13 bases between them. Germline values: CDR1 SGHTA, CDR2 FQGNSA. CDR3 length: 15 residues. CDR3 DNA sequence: TGTGCCAGCAGCTTGGGGTATGGCAAAAATCAGCCCCAGCATTTT. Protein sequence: CASSLGYGKNQPQHF.

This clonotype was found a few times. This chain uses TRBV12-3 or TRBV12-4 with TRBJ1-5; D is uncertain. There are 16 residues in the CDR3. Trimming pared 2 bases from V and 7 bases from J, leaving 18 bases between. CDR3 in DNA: TGTGCCAGCAGTTTATCTAGGTTGGGGTCAGGACAGCCCCAGCATTTT. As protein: CASSLSRLGSGQPQHF.

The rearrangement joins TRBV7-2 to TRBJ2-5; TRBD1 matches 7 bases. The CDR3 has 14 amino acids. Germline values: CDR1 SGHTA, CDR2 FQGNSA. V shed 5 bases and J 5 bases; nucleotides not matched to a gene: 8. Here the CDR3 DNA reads TGTGCCAGCAGCCCCGTGCAGGGGGTTGAGACCCAGTACTTC. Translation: CASSPVQGVETQYF.

CDR3 in DNA: TGCAGCGTCGTATGGACTGATGTAAATTCACCCCTCCACTTT. Its protein product is CSVVWTDVNSPLHF. The chain uses TRBV29-1 and TRBJ1-6; D is undetermined. V was pared by 6 bases and J by 7 bases, with 16 bases between. This CDR3 has 14 amino acids. The V gene's germline CDR1 is SQVTM and CDR2 ANQGSEA.

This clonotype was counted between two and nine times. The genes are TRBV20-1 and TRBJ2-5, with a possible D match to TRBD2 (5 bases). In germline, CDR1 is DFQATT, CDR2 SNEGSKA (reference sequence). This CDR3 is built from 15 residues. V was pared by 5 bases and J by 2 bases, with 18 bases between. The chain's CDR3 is CSAGNSPGTQETQYF. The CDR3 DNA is TGCAGTGCTGGAAACTCACCGGGAACTCAAGAGACCCAGTACTTC.

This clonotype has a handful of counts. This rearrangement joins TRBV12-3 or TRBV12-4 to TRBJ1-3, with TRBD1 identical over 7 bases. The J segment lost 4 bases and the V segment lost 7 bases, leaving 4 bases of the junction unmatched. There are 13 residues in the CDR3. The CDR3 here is CASKTGAGNTIYF. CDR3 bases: TGTGCCAGCAAAACAGGGGCGGGAAACACCATATATTTT.

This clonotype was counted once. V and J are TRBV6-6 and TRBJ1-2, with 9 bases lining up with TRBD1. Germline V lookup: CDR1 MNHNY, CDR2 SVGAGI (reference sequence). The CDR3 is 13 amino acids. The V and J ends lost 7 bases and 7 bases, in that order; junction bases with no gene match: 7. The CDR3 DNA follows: TGTGCCAGCACCCAGGGACAGGGTGCTGGCTACACCTTC. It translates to CASTQGQGAGYTF.

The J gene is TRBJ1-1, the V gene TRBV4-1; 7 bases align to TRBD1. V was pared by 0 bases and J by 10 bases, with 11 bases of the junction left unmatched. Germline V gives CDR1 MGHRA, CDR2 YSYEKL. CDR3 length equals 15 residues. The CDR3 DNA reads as TGCGCCAGCAGCCAAGATTTTGGGGACCCAGGGGGAGCTTTCTTT. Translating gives CASSQDFGDPGGAFF.

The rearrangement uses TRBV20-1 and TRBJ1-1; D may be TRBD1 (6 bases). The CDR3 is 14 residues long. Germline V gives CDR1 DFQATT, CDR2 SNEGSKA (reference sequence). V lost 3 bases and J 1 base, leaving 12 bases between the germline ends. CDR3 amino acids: CSASRGPANTEAFF. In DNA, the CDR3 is TGCAGTGCTAGCAGGGGTCCGGCGAACACTGAAGCTTTCTTT.

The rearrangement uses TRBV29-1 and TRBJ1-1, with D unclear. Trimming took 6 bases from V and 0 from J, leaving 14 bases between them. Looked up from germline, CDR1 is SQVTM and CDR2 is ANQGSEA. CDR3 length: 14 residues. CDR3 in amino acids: CSVDGVSVNTEAFF. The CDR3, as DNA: TGCAGCGTGGACGGGGTAAGCGTGAACACTGAAGCTTTCTTT.

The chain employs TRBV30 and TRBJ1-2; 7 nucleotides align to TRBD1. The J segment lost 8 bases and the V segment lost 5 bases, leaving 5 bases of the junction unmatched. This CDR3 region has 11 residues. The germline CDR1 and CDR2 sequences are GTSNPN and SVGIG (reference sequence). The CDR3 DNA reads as TGTGCCTGGCCGGGACAGCGAGGCTACACCTTC. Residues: CAWPGQRGYTF.

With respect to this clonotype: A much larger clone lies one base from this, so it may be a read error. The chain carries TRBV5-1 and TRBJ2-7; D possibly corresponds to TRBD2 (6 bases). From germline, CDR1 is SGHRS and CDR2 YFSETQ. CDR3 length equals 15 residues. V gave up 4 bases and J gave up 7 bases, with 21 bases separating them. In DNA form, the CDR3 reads TGCGCCAGCAGCCCAGCGGGTCCGGCCTCTACGGAGCAGTACTTC. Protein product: CASSPAGPASTEQYF.

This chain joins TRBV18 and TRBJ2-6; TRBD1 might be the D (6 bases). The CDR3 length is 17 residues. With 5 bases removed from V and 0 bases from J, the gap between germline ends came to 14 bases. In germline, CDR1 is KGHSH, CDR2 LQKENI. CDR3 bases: TGTGCCAGCTCATCCGAGACACAGGGCTCTGGGGCCAACGTCCTGACTTTC. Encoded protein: CASSSETQGSGANVLTF.

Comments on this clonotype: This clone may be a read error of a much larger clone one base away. CDR3 sequence: CASSFLMKTEAFF. In DNA, the CDR3 is TGTGCCAGCAGCTTTTTGATGAAAACTGAAGCTTTCTTT. The V call is TRBV7-2, the J call TRBJ1-1, with no clear D. CDR1 and CDR2 (germline): SGHTA, FQGNSA. The CDR3 has 13 amino acids.

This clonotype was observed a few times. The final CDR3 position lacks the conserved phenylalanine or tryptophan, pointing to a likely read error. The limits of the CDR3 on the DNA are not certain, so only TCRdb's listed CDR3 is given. The CDR3 is CSVDRQGTDY. The chain has TRBV29-1 and TRBJ1-4. The CDR3 length equals 10 residues, ends included. Germline loops: CDR1 SQVTM, CDR2 ANQGSEA.

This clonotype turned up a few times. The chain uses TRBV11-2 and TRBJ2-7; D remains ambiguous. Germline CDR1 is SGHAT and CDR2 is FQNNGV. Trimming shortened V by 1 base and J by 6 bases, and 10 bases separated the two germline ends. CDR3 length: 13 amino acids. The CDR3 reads CASSLASGFEQYF. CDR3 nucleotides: TGTGCCAGCAGCTTAGCTTCAGGTTTCGAGCAGTACTTC.